The 22 T cell receptor beta chains presented below share a single source sample, sequenced in a study of T cells in Graves' hyperthyroidism and ophthalmopathy. The CDR3 regions of TCR beta were amplified from RNA transcripts. An initial round of RT-PCR targeting the TCR CDR3 relied on the HTBI primer set. TCRdb re-called the multiplex PCR reads through MiXCR, storing one row per CDR3 protein. The repertoire consists of 500,000 to 550,000 distinct CDR3 sequences, with around 21% occurring once and the leading ten covering less than 30%. Input material: blood. All receptors derive from a man aged 18-30 years with Graves' hyperthyroidism.

This clonotype was seen a handful of times. This chain uses TRBV7-9 with TRBJ2-7; possibly TRBD1 for D (5 bases). This CDR3 comprises 14 residues. In germline, CDR1 is SEHNR, CDR2 FQNEAQ (reference sequence). The V gene lost 2 bases and the J gene lost 5 bases, with 13 bases spanning the gap. In DNA form, the CDR3 reads TGTGCCAGCAGCTTATCAGGGATCCCAAACGAGCAGTACTTC. Translated, it gives CASSLSGIPNEQYF.

J is TRBJ2-7 and V is TRBV12-3 or TRBV12-4; D may be TRBD1 (6 bases). The V end lost 6 bases, the J end lost 6 bases, and 18 bases lay between the germline ends. The CDR3 length is 14 residues. The DNA for the CDR3 is TGTGCCAGCAGGCGAGGGACATCTGCCGGCGAGCAGTACTTC. This translates into CASRRGTSAGEQYF.

The chain uses TRBV2 and TRBJ1-1; no definite D call. The CDR3 extends over 11 amino acids. Germline V gene sequence: CDR1 SNHLY, CDR2 FYNNEI. V lost 7 bases, J lost 10 bases, and 13 bases lay in between. CDR3 bases: TGTGCCAGCACTGGGTCGTTTGGAGCTTTCTTT. It codes for CASTGSFGAFF.

The V call is TRBV6-1, the J call TRBJ1-3, with D perhaps TRBD1 (5 bases). Germline V CDR1 and CDR2: MNHNS, SASEGT. V lost 6 bases to trimming and J lost 0 bases, with 12 bases between them. This CDR3 has 15 residues. CDR3 sequence (DNA): TGTGCCAGCAGGGACGGGGCTAACTCTGGAAACACCATATATTTT. Translation: CASRDGANSGNTIYF.

This clonotype was seen repeatedly, ten times or more. V and J are TRBV6-2 or TRBV6-3 and TRBJ1-1; 9 nucleotides agree with TRBD1. Per germline, CDR1 MNHEY and CDR2 SVGEGT. The junction had 8 bases not matched to a gene; V was cut back by 5 bases and J by 1 base. The CDR3 runs to 16 residues. Written as DNA, the CDR3 is TGTGCCAGCAGTGGGACAGGGCTCCCCGGGAACACTGAAGCTTTCTTT. Protein: CASSGTGLPGNTEAFF.

The V call is TRBV5-1, the J call TRBJ2-7; TRBD1 matches 11 bases. V trimming: 3 bases; J trimming: 6 bases; junction bases outside the gene matches: 8. Per germline, CDR1 SGHRS and CDR2 YFSETQ. The CDR3 length is 15 residues. This CDR3 is CASSYLGQGAVEQYF. The CDR3 DNA reads TGCGCCAGCAGCTACCTCGGACAGGGGGCGGTCGAGCAGTACTTC.

This clonotype was detected only a few times. The rearrangement uses TRBV12-3 or TRBV12-4 and TRBJ2-3; possible D gene TRBD1, 5 bases. Trimming shortened V by 5 bases and J by 4 bases, and 16 bases separated the two germline ends. This CDR3 has 15 amino acids. The CDR3 nucleotides are TGTGCCAGCAGTCGCGTTCAGGGATGGGCAGATACGCAGTATTTT. Its protein is CASSRVQGWADTQYF.

About this clonotype: The junction departs from germline at one end; a sequencing error may be responsible. The chain is built from TRBV12-3 or TRBV12-4 and TRBJ1-1; D is unclear. The CDR3 covers 12 residues. The CDR3 loop reads CASNLDRAEAFF. In nucleotides, the CDR3 is TGTGCCAGCAATTTAGACCGAGCTGAAGCTTTCTTT.

This clonotype was found many times. The chain uses TRBV5-5 and TRBJ2-7; 7 bases map to TRBD1. The J segment lost 3 bases and the V segment lost 4 bases, leaving 4 bases of the junction unmatched. Germline CDR1 SGHKS, CDR2 YYEKEE (reference sequence). The CDR3 extends over 13 amino acids. CDR3 sequence reads: CASSRGQNYEQYF. The CDR3 nucleotides read TGTGCCAGCAGCCGGGGACAGAACTACGAGCAGTACTTC. The variable domain in full, with the rest retrieved from reference TRBV5-5 and TRBJ2-7, is DAGVTQSPTHLIKTRGQQVTLRCSPISGHKSVSWYQQVLGQGPQFIFQYYEKEERGRGNFPDRFSARQFPNYSSELNVNALLLGDSALYLCASSRGQNYEQYFGPGTRLTVT.

This clonotype was picked up many times. J is TRBJ1-1 and V is TRBV28, with 10 bases matching TRBD1. Germline assignment: CDR1 MDHEN and CDR2 SYDVKM. This CDR3 spans 17 amino acids. V shed 1 base, J shed 0 bases, and the junction held 5 bases outside the gene matches. CDR3 loop: CASSLFGTGDMNTEAFF. For the CDR3, the DNA is TGTGCCAGCAGTTTATTCGGGACAGGGGATATGAACACTGAAGCTTTCTTT.

Ten or more counts support this clonotype. The rearrangement joins TRBV19 to TRBJ1-2; 7 nucleotides line up with TRBD1. The V segment lost 5 bases and the J segment 8 bases; nucleotides outside the gene matches: 11. The CDR3 has 14 amino acids. Germline CDR1 is LNHDA and CDR2 is SQIVND (reference sequence). The CDR3 DNA reads TGTGCCAGTAGTCCAGGGGGGCCCTCGATGGGCTACACCTTC. This codes for CASSPGGPSMGYTF.

This clonotype occurred many times. This chain connects TRBV11-2 to TRBJ2-5; 9 nucleotides line up with TRBD2. From germline, CDR1 is SGHAT and CDR2 FQNNGV. The CDR3 length is 14 residues. V shed 4 bases, J shed 5 bases, and the junction held 5 bases outside the gene matches. Written as DNA, the CDR3 is TGTGCCAGCAGCTACGCGGGGGGGGAGGAGACCCAGTACTTC. Translating it yields CASSYAGGEETQYF.

There are many counts of this clonotype. The chain is built from TRBV20-1 and TRBJ1-1; no clear D. CDR3 length: 13 amino acids. Between the trimmed V and J ends, which lost 5 bases and 3 bases, there was a span of 13 bases. Germline CDR1 reads DFQATT; CDR2 reads SNEGSKA (reference sequence). In nucleotides, the CDR3 is TGCAGTGCTCCCGACCAGAGGGACACTGAAGCTTTCTTT. It encodes CSAPDQRDTEAFF.

This clonotype was picked up many times. This chain joins TRBV19 and TRBJ2-2; TRBD1 or TRBD2 may be the D gene (5 bases each). This CDR3 is built from 14 residues. Germline V gene lookup returns CDR1 LNHDA and CDR2 SQIVND (reference sequence). The ends were cut back, 9 bases at V and 3 bases at J, with 14 bases in the middle. CDR3 amino acids: CASRDLQDTGELFF. In DNA form, the CDR3 reads TGTGCCAGCCGGGACCTTCAAGACACCGGGGAGCTGTTTTTT.

This clonotype came up many times. The rearrangement links TRBV6-2 or TRBV6-3 to TRBJ2-7, with TRBD2 matching 7 bases. The V gene's germline CDR1 is MNHEY and CDR2 SVGEGT. The CDR3 totals 12 residues. Unmatched junction bases numbered 3, after V lost 7 bases and J lost 3 bases. The CDR3 DNA is TGTGCCAGCACCAGGACTAGCTACGAGCAGTACTTC. Its protein product is CASTRTSYEQYF.

The J gene is TRBJ2-2, the V gene TRBV20-1, with TRBD2 matching over 8 bases. Looked up from germline, CDR1 is DFQATT and CDR2 is SNEGSKA (reference sequence). The CDR3 contains 16 residues. The V gene end was trimmed by 2 bases and the J gene end by 0 bases; junction bases not matched to a gene: 5. CDR3 sequence (DNA): TGCAGTGCTAGAAGGCTAGCGGGTTCGAACACCGGGGAGCTGTTTTTT. The encoded protein is CSARRLAGSNTGELFF.

The rearrangement uses TRBV6-5 and TRBJ2-4; D remains ambiguous. Germline V gene sequence: CDR1 MNHEY, CDR2 SVGAGI. V lost 0 bases, J lost 1 base, and 7 bases lay in between. This CDR3 spans 15 amino acids. The CDR3 DNA reads as TGTGCCAGCAGTTACTCGCGGCAGGCCAAAAACATTCAGTACTTC. This sequence encodes CASSYSRQAKNIQYF.

V and J are TRBV15 and TRBJ2-2; unclear D gene. The germline V gene encodes CDR1 LNHNV and CDR2 YYDKDF (reference sequence). The CDR3 covers 13 residues. V lost 2 bases, J lost 3 bases, and 4 bases lay in between. CDR3: CATSRYDTGELFF. Here the CDR3 DNA reads TGTGCCACCAGCAGATATGACACCGGGGAGCTGTTTTTT.

In its sample, this clonotype was seen many times. The rearrangement joins TRBV19 to TRBJ1-1; 7 bases map to TRBD1. This CDR3 has 14 residues. Germline CDR1 is LNHDA and CDR2 is SQIVND (reference sequence). The ends lost 6 bases at V and 2 bases at J; junction bases unmatched: 6. The CDR3: CASRDGTANTEAFF. The CDR3, as DNA: TGTGCCAGTAGGGATGGGACAGCCAACACTGAAGCTTTCTTT.

This clonotype was seen many times. This chain joins TRBV6-5 and TRBJ1-1; TRBD1 matches 7 bases. Per germline, CDR1 MNHEY and CDR2 SVGAGI. This CDR3 region has 14 residues. With 5 bases clipped from V and 8 bases from J, the junction kept 11 bases outside the gene matches. CDR3 sequence: CASSLGQTLGEAFF. CDR3 bases: TGTGCCAGCAGTCTGGGACAGACCCTAGGGGAAGCTTTCTTT.

This clonotype came up many times. The V gene is TRBV20-1, the J gene TRBJ1-3; D is uncertain. CDR3 size: 15 residues. Trimming took 5 bases from V and 0 from J, leaving 14 bases between them. The germline V gene encodes CDR1 DFQATT and CDR2 SNEGSKA (reference sequence). The CDR3 here is CSARRPGVSGNTIYF. CDR3 bases: TGCAGTGCTCGCAGACCAGGAGTCTCTGGAAACACCATATATTTT.

This clonotype has a count of ten or more. The rearrangement links TRBV24-1 to TRBJ1-1; D not resolved. V lost 4 bases to trimming and J lost 6 bases, with 11 bases between them. CDR1 and CDR2 from the germline V gene are KGHDR and SFDVKD. CDR3 length: 13 residues. The CDR3 DNA reads as TGTGCCACCAGTGACTCGAAGGGCTCTGAAGCTTTCTTT. It translates to CATSDSKGSEAFF.